These 13 T cell receptor beta chains were all obtained from the same sample, sequenced in a study of cytomegalovirus exposure and HLA in healthy donors. The primer mix had 60 Vbeta and 13 Jbeta primers. The table came from immunoSEQ multiplex PCR; TCRdb's copy has only in-frame clones and leaves some out. The sample data list fewer than 200,000 clones. Input material: PBMCs. The receptors here all came from a man aged 25 to 40 in good health and CMV-seronegative.

The CDR3 here is CASSKVNRFLYNEQFF. The CDR3 DNA is TGTGCCAGCAGCAAAGTCAACAGGTTCCTTTACAATGAGCAGTTCTTC. The chain joins TRBV21-1 to TRBJ2-1; no DNA check was done on the table's D call, TRBD1. TRBV21-1 is annotated as a pseudogene. CDR3 length: 16 amino acids.

The chain joins TRBV27 to TRBJ2-5; 10 bases are a match to TRBD1. Trimming removed 5 bases from V and 5 bases from J; junction bases left unmatched: 11. The germline CDR1 and CDR2 sequences are MNHEY and SMNVEV (reference sequence). The CDR3 contains 16 residues. DNA of the CDR3: TGTGCCAGCAGTCTCGTCGGGACAGGGGATGGGGAGACCCAGTACTTC. Protein product: CASSLVGTGDGETQYF.

CDR3 protein: CASSLISGNTGELFF. The CDR3 DNA sequence: TGCGCCAGCAGCTTGATTAGCGGGAACACCGGGGAGCTGTTTTTT. The V and J genes are TRBV5-1 and TRBJ2-2; the D gene is possibly TRBD2 (6 bases). The germline V gene encodes CDR1 SGHRS and CDR2 YFSETQ. The CDR3 runs 15 residues. Trimming removed 1 base from V and 1 base from J, with 8 bases in between.

The chain carries TRBV7-9 and TRBJ1-4; 7 bases match TRBD1. J was trimmed by 5 bases and V by 6 bases; bases with no gene match: 9. Germline CDR1 SEHNR, CDR2 FQNEAQ (reference sequence). The CDR3 totals 15 residues. The CDR3 reads CASSSHRGVNEKLFF. CDR3 bases: TGTGCCAGCAGTTCCCACAGGGGCGTCAATGAAAAACTGTTTTTT.

The chain has TRBV19 and TRBJ2-3; 13 nucleotides line up with TRBD2. J lost 6 bases, V lost 2 bases, and 8 bases had no gene match. The CDR3 consists of 17 residues. Germline V lookup: CDR1 LNHDA, CDR2 SQIVND (reference sequence). CDR3 DNA: TGTGCCAGTAGTATAACTAGCGGGGGGGCTGTTTGGGATACGCAGTATTTT. Its translation: CASSITSGGAVWDTQYF.

This rearrangement joins TRBV2 to TRBJ1-5; D perhaps matches TRBD1 (6 bases). This CDR3 spans 15 amino acids. V was clipped by 7 bases and J by 3 bases, with 16 bases between them. Germline CDR1 reads SNHLY; CDR2 reads FYNNEI. This chain's CDR3 is CASTQEGGFNQPQHF. The CDR3 DNA is TGTGCCAGCACCCAAGAGGGGGGGTTCAATCAGCCCCAGCATTTT. Full variable domain (outside the CDR3, taken from reference TRBV2 and TRBJ1-5): EPEVTQTPSHQVTQMGQEVILRCVPISNHLYFYWYRQILGQKVEFLVSFYNNEISEKSEIFDDQFSVERPDGSNFTLKIRSTKLEDSAMYFCASTQEGGFNQPQHFGDGTRLSIL.

CDR3 amino acids: CASSPLRTGNKFPPRGYEQYF. The CDR3 DNA reads as TGTGCCAGCAGCCCTCTAAGGACAGGGAATAAATTTCCCCCCCGTGGGTACGAGCAGTACTTC. The chain uses TRBV28 and TRBJ2-7, with 8 bases aligning to TRBD1. V trimming: 6 bases; J trimming: 4 bases; junction bases outside the gene matches: 29. The CDR3 runs to 21 residues. Germline lookup yields CDR1 MDHEN and CDR2 SYDVKM.

The chain uses TRBV11-3 and TRBJ2-7, with 10 positions matching TRBD1. The V gene end was trimmed by 4 bases and the J gene end by 3 bases; junction bases not matched to a gene: 6. Germline CDR1 and CDR2: SGHNT and YENEEA. The CDR3 sequence is 15 residues long. The CDR3 sequence: CASSSPGQGLYEQYF. In nucleotides, the CDR3 is TGTGCCAGCAGCTCGCCGGGACAGGGGCTCTACGAGCAGTACTTC.

The chain is built from TRBV5-1 and TRBJ1-5; D not certain. V gave up 0 bases and J gave up 0 bases, with 13 bases separating them. Germline assignment: CDR1 SGHRS and CDR2 YFSETQ. The CDR3 is 17 amino acids. CDR3 nucleotides: TGCGCCAGCAGCTTGGGAGGTGAATTGGTTAGCAATCAGCCCCAGCATTTT. Its translation is CASSLGGELVSNQPQHF.

The rearrangement uses TRBV7-2 and TRBJ2-2, with TRBD2 identical over 8 bases. The germline gives CDR1 SGHTA, CDR2 FQGNSA. The CDR3 totals 14 residues. Trimming at V came to 0 bases and at J to 8 bases, leaving 2 bases not matched to a gene. CDR3 in amino acids: CASSLARGVGELFF. Written as DNA, the CDR3 is TGTGCCAGCAGCTTAGCGCGGGGGGTTGGGGAGCTGTTTTTT.

The V gene is TRBV6-5, the J gene TRBJ2-7; 7 nucleotides agree with TRBD2. There are 15 residues in the CDR3. CDR1 and CDR2 (germline): MNHEY, SVGAGI. V lost 0 bases, J lost 2 bases, and 4 bases stayed unmatched. The CDR3 loop reads CASSYSASGTYEQYF. The CDR3 nucleotides read TGTGCCAGCAGTTACTCAGCTAGCGGCACCTACGAGCAGTACTTC.

This chain uses TRBV7-9 with TRBJ2-1, with D maybe TRBD2 (6 bases). From germline, CDR1 is SEHNR and CDR2 FQNEAQ (reference sequence). V shed 10 bases and J shed 6 bases, with 19 bases lying between them. The length of the CDR3 is 14 residues. The CDR3 is CATHYGSGGNEQFF. The CDR3 nucleotides read TGTGCCACGCATTACGGGAGTGGAGGCAATGAGCAGTTCTTC.

The chain is built from TRBV28 and TRBJ1-1, with TRBD1 matching 7 bases. Per germline, CDR1 MDHEN and CDR2 SYDVKM. Trimming cost V 4 bases and J 1 base; bases outside gene matches: 3. The CDR3 covers 14 residues. CDR3 DNA sequence: TGTGCCAGCAGTTCAGGGGGTGAGAACACTGAAGCTTTCTTT. Translating gives CASSSGGENTEAFF.